This is a list of T cell receptor beta chains from one sample in a study of shared clonotypes between healthy human individuals. Using immunoSEQ multiplex PCR, the repertoire was profiled, and TCRdb retains in-frame clones only, with some absent. Seen here are 400,000 to 600,000 clones, roughly 95% observed once, and the top ten hold approximately 0.06%. The sequenced material came from naive CD4+ T cells sorted from blood. Receptors were obtained from a woman in her twenties or thirties in good health. Both conserved end residues are part of each CDR3. A D gene is named only where the DNA matches it firmly. Not all rows give a size; the values are once, few, many and, for expanded clones, a class.

J gene: TRBJ2-1; clone size: NA; D gene: TRBD1; V gene: TRBV4-1; CDR3 DNA: TGCGCCAGCAGCCAAGATCCCAGGGGGCTACGTTCCTACAATGAGCAGTTCTTC; CDR3 protein: CASSQDPRGLRSYNEQFF
J gene: TRBJ2-7; clone size: NA; D gene: TRBD1; V gene: TRBV27; CDR3 DNA: TGTGCCAGCAGGACACAGGGGGACGAGCAGTACTTC; CDR3 protein: CASRTQGDEQYF
J gene: TRBJ2-1; clone size: NA; D gene: TRBD2; V gene: TRBV18; CDR3 DNA: TGTGCCAGCTCACCGAGACAGGTGATAGCGGGAGGGCCGAGAAATGAGCAGTTCTTC; CDR3 protein: CASSPRQVIAGGPRNEQFF
J gene: TRBJ2-7; clone size: NA; D gene: TRBD1; V gene: TRBV19; CDR3 DNA: TGTGCCAGTGCAGGGACAGACAAAACCTACGAGCAGTACTTC; CDR3 protein: CASAGTDKTYEQYF
J gene: TRBJ2-7; clone size: NA; D gene: TRBD1; V gene: TRBV28; CDR3 DNA: TGTGCCAGCATCCCGGGACAGATCTCCTACGAGCAGTACTTC; CDR3 protein: CASIPGQISYEQYF
J gene: TRBJ1-2; clone size: NA; D gene: TRBD1; V gene: TRBV2; CDR3 DNA: TGTGCCAGCAGTGACTCCCCAGGGACAGAACATGGCTACACCTTC; CDR3 protein: CASSDSPGTEHGYTF
J gene: TRBJ1-5; clone size: NA; D gene: NA; V gene: TRBV30; CDR3 DNA: TGTGCCTGGAGCTTGAAGGGCAATCAGCCCCAGCATTTT; CDR3 protein: CAWSLKGNQPQHF
J gene: TRBJ2-3; clone size: NA; D gene: TRBD2; V gene: TRBV28; CDR3 DNA: TGTGCCAGCAGTTTCTGGGGGACTAGCACCGATACGCAGTATTTT; CDR3 protein: CASSFWGTSTDTQYF
J gene: TRBJ1-2; clone size: NA; D gene: NA; V gene: TRBV28; CDR3 DNA: TGTGCCACCATGCTCGCGGGCGCAGGTGGCTACACCTTC; CDR3 protein: CATMLAGAGGYTF
J gene: TRBJ2-5; clone size: NA; D gene: TRBD1; V gene: TRBV9; CDR3 DNA: TGTGCCAGCAGCGTAGAAGCAGGGGGGACCCAGTACTTC; CDR3 protein: CASSVEAGGTQYF
J gene: TRBJ2-7; clone size: NA; D gene: TRBD1; V gene: TRBV2; CDR3 DNA: TGTGCCAGCCGAAGGACAGGGGAAGTTTGGCAGTACTTC; CDR3 protein: CASRRTGEVWQYF
J gene: TRBJ2-5; clone size: NA; D gene: NA; V gene: TRBV2; CDR3 DNA: TGTGCCAGCATCTGGACGCCGGGGGAGACCCAGTACTTC; CDR3 protein: CASIWTPGETQYF
J gene: TRBJ2-7; clone size: NA; D gene: TRBD1; V gene: TRBV28; CDR3 DNA: TGTGCCAGCAGGGTCAAAGGGACAGGGAGACTCTACGAGCAGTACTTC; CDR3 protein: CASRVKGTGRLYEQYF
J gene: TRBJ2-1; clone size: NA; D gene: TRBD2; V gene: TRBV13; CDR3 DNA: TGTGCCAGCAGGCTGACTAGCGGGCGGAGCTCCTACAATGAGCAGTTCTTC; CDR3 protein: CASRLTSGRSSYNEQFF
J gene: TRBJ2-1; clone size: once; D gene: NA; V gene: TRBV6-5; CDR3 DNA: TGTGCCAGCAGTTACTCGAGGGTCCTAGCCTACAATGAGCAGTTCTTC; CDR3 protein: CASSYSRVLAYNEQFF
J gene: TRBJ2-3; clone size: NA; D gene: TRBD2; V gene: TRBV27; CDR3 DNA: TGTGCCAGCATACCAAGGCTAGCGGGAGGGATTGGCACAGATACGCAGTATTTT; CDR3 protein: CASIPRLAGGIGTDTQYF
J gene: TRBJ2-7; clone size: once; D gene: TRBD2; V gene: TRBV18; CDR3 DNA: TGTGCCAGCTCACCACAGGACCTTCTAGCGGGAGGGAACGAGCAGTACTTC; CDR3 protein: CASSPQDLLAGGNEQYF